At least ten counts were recorded for the clone carrying this T cell receptor beta chain. This record comes from a study of CD8 T cells in ankylosing spondylitis. Per the germline V gene, CDR1 is SGDLS and CDR2 is YYNGEE. The CDR3 spans 13 residues. The V and J ends lost 5 bases and 4 bases respectively, with 12 bases between them. A single record per CDR3 protein comes from TCRdb applying MiXCR to the 5' RACE reads. In the table there are about 92,000 distinct CDR3 sequences, roughly 8.8% of which are singletons. The chain links TRBV9 to TRBJ1-2, with TRBD1 as a possible D gene (5 bases). The sequence was collected from a male donor with ankylosing spondylitis or in good health (not recorded which). Sequenced sample: blood, either unsorted or a sorted T cell fraction (not recorded which). This CDR3 is CASSGAVLYGYTF. In DNA, the CDR3 is TGTGCCAGCAGTGGGGCTGTACTCTATGGCTACACCTTC.